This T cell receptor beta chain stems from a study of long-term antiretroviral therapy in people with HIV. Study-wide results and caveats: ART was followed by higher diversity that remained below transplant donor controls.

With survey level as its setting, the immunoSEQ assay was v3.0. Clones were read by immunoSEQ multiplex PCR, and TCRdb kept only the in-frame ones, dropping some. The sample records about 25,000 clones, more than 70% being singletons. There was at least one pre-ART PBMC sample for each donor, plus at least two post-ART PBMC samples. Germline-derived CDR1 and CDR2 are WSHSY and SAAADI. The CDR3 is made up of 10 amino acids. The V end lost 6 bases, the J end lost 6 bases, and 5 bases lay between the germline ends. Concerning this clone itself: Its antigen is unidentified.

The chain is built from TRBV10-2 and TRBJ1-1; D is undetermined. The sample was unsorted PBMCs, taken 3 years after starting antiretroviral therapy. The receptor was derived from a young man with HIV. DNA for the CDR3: TGCGCCAGCAGAGGGCCTGAAGCTTTCTTT. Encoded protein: CASRGPEAFF.